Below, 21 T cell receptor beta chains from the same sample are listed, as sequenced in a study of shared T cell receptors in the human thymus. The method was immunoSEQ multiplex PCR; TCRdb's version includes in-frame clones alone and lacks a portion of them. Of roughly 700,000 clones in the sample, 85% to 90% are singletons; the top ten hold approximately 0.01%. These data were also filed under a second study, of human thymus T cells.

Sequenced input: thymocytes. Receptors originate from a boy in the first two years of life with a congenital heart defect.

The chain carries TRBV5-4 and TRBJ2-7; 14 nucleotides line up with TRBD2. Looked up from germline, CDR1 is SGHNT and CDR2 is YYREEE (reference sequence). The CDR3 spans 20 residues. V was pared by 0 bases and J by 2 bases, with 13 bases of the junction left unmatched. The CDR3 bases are TGTGCCAGCAGCTTGGGAGGGACTAGCGGGAGAACCCCGACTACCTACGAGCAGTACTTC. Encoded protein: CASSLGGTSGRTPTTYEQYF.

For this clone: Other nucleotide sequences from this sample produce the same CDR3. CDR3 nucleotide sequence: TGTGCCAGCAGCCCAAGGGACAGAGGAAGGAACACTGAAGCTTTCTTT. Amino acids: CASSPRDRGRNTEAFF. The chain joins TRBV7-9 to TRBJ1-1; 7 bases line up with TRBD1. J gave up 1 base and V 5 bases, and 10 bases lay outside the gene matches. The length of the CDR3 is 16 residues. The germline CDR1 and CDR2 sequences are SEHNR and FQNEAQ (reference sequence).

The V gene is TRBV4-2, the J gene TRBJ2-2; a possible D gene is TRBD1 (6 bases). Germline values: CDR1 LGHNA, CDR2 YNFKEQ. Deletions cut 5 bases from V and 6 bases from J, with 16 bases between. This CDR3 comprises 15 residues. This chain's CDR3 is CASSYRDNSSGELFF. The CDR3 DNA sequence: TGTGCCAGCAGCTACCGGGACAATTCATCCGGGGAGCTGTTTTTT.

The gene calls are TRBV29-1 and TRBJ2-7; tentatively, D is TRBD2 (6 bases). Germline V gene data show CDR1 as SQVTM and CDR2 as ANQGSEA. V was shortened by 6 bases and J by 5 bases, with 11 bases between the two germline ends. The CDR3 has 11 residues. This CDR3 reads CSVKGRHEQYF. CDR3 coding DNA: TGCAGCGTCAAGGGGAGGCACGAGCAGTACTTC.

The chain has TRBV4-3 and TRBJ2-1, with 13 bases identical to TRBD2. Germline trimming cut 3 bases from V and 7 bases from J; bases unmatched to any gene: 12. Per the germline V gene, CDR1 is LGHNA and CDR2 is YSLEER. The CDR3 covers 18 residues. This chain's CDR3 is CASSHQIRRTSGRNEQFF. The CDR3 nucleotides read TGCGCCAGCAGCCATCAAATCCGGAGGACTAGCGGGAGAAATGAGCAGTTCTTC.

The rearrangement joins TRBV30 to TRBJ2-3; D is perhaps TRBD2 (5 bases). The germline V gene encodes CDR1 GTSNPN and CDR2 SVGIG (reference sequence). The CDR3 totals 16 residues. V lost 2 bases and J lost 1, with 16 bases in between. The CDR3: CAWSWRPRVRTDTQYF. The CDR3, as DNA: TGTGCCTGGAGTTGGCGTCCGAGGGTCCGCACAGATACGCAGTATTTT.

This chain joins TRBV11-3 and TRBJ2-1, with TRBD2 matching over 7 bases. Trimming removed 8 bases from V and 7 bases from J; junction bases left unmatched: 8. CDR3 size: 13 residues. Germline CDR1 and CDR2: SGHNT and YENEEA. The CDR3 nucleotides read TGTGCCAGCGAGGCGGGAGAAAGTAATGAGCAGTTCTTC. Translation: CASEAGESNEQFF.

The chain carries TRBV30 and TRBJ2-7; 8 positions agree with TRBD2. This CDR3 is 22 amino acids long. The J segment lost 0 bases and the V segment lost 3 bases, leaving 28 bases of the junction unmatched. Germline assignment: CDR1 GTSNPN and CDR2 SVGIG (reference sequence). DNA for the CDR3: TGTGCCTGGAGCGCCCTGGGCCAGCGGGAGAGACGTAGCGCTACTCCCTCCTACGAGCAGTACTTC. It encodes CAWSALGQRERRSATPSYEQYF.

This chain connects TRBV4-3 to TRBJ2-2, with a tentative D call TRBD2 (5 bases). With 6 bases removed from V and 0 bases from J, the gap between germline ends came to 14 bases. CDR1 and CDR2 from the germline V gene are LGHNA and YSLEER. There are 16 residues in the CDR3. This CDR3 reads CASRIMTGTNTGELFF. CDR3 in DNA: TGCGCCAGCAGGATCATGACGGGAACGAACACCGGGGAGCTGTTTTTT.

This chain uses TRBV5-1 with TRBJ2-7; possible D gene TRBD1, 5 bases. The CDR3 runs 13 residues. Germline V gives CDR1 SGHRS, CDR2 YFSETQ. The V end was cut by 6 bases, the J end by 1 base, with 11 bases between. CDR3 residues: CASKWGSSYEQYF. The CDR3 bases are TGCGCCAGCAAATGGGGCAGTTCCTACGAGCAGTACTTC.

The chain's CDR3 is CASSRESTDTQYF. The CDR3 DNA follows: TGTGCCAGCAGTCGGGAGTCCACAGATACGCAGTATTTT. The chain couples TRBV7-2 to TRBJ2-3; maybe TRBD2 (6 bases). This CDR3 spans 13 amino acids. Deletions cut 6 bases from V and 2 bases from J, with 9 bases between. Germline V gene data show CDR1 as SGHTA and CDR2 as FQGNSA.

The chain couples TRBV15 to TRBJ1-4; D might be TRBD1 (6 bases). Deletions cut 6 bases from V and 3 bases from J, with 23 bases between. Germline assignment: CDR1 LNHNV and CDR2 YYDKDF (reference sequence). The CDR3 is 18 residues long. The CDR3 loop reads CATRGGAGLGGSNEKLFF. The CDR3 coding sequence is TGTGCCACCAGGGGGGGGGCAGGGCTCGGGGGATCTAATGAAAAACTGTTTTTT.

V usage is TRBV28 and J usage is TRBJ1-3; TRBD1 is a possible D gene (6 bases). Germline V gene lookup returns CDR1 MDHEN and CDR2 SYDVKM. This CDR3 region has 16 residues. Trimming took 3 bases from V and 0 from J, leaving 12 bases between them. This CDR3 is CASSFPDRTSGNTIYF. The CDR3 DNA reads TGTGCCAGCAGTTTCCCTGACAGGACCTCTGGAAACACCATATATTTT.

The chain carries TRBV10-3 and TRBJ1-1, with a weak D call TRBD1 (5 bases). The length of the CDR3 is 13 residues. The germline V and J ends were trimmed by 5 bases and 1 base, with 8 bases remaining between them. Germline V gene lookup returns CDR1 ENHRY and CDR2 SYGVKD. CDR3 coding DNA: TGTGCCATCAGTTACAGGAGGAACACTGAAGCTTTCTTT. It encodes CAISYRRNTEAFF.

CDR3 amino acids: CASGGRPQYF. DNA of the CDR3: TGTGCCAGTGGGGGGAGACCCCAGTACTTC. This chain joins TRBV6-6 and TRBJ2-5; possible D gene TRBD2, 6 bases. The CDR3 is 10 residues long. Germline loops: CDR1 MNHNY, CDR2 SVGAGI (reference sequence). V shed 9 bases and J shed 9 bases, with 11 bases lying between them.

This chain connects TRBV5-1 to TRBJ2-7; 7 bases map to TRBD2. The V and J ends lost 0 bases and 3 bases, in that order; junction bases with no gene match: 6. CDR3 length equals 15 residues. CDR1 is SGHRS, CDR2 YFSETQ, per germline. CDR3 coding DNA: TGCGCCAGCAGCTTGGCGCGGGGGTTGCTCTACGAGCAGTACTTC. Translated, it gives CASSLARGLLYEQYF.

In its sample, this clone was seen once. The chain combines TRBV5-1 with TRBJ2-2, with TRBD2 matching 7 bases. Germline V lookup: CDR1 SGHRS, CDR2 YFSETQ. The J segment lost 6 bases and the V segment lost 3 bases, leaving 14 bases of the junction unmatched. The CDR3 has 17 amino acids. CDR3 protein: CASSSRLAPKSPGELFF. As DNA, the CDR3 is TGCGCCAGCAGCTCCCGACTAGCCCCCAAATCACCCGGGGAGCTGTTTTTT.

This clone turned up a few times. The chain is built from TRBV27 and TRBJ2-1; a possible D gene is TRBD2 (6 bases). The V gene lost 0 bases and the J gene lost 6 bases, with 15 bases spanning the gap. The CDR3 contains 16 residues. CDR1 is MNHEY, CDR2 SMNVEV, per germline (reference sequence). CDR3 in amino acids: CASSLSPLASSNEQFF. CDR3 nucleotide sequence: TGTGCCAGCAGTTTATCACCGCTAGCGAGTTCCAATGAGCAGTTCTTC.

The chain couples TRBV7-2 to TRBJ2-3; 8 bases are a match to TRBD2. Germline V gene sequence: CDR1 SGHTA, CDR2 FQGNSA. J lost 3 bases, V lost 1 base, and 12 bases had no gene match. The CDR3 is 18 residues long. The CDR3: CASSLGITLAGYTDTQYF. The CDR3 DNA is TGTGCCAGCAGCTTAGGGATAACTTTAGCGGGATATACAGATACGCAGTATTTT.

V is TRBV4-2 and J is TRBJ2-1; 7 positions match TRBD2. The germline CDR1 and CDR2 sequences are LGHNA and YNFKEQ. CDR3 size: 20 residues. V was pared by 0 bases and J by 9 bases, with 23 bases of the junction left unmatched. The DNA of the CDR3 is TGTGCCAGCAGCCAAGATATGGTAGCGGGCCCACAATCCCCTCCGGGTGAGCAGTTCTTC. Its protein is CASSQDMVAGPQSPPGEQFF.

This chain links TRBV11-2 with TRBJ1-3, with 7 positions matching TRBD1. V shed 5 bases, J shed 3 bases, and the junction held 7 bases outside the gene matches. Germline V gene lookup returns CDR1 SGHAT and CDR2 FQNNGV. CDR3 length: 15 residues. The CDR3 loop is CASSPAQGGGNTIYF. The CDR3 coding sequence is TGTGCCAGCAGCCCAGCCCAGGGGGGTGGAAACACCATATATTTT.